This record covers a single T cell receptor beta chain. Measured with immunoSEQ multiplex PCR; TCRdb has only the in-frame clones, and not every one. The repertoire includes tens of thousands of clones, roughly nine tenths of them detected once, and around 2% sits in the top ten. The data were obtained in a study of OX40 agonist ivuxolimab in advanced cancers. Germline V lookup: CDR1 SGHNT, CDR2 YYREEE (reference sequence). This CDR3 region has 15 residues. Losses at the gene ends were 1 base for V and 2 bases for J; bases not matched to a gene: 5. The chain joins TRBV5-4 to TRBJ1-2; 7 positions agree with TRBD1. The sample here was CD4+ or CD8+ T cells sorted from blood, taken in a trial of the OX40 agonist ivuxolimab. This receptor was obtained from an adult with an advanced solid tumor such as melanoma, head and neck, liver or kidney cancer. CDR3 coding DNA: TGTGCCAGCAGCTTGAGACAGGGTGGGAACTATGGCTACACCTTC. The encoded protein is CASSLRQGGNYGYTF. Drawing the rest from reference TRBV5-4 and TRBJ1-2, the complete variable domain is ETGVTQSPTHLIKTRGQQVTLRCSSQSGHNTVSWYQQALGQGPQFIFQYYREEENGRGNFPPRFSGLQFPNYSSELNVNALELDDSALYLCASSLRQGGNYGYTFGSGTRLTVV.